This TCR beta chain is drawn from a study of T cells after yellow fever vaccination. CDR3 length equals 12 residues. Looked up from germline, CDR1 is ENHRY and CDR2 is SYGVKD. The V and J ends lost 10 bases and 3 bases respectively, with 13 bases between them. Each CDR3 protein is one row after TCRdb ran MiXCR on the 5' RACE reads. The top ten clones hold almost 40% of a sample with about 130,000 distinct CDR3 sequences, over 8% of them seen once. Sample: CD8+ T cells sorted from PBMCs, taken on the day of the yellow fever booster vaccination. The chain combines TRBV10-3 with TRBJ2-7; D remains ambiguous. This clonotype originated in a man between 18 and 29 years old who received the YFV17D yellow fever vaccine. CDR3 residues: CASGRTNYEQYF. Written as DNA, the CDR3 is TGTGCCAGCGGACGGACGAACTACGAGCAGTACTTC.